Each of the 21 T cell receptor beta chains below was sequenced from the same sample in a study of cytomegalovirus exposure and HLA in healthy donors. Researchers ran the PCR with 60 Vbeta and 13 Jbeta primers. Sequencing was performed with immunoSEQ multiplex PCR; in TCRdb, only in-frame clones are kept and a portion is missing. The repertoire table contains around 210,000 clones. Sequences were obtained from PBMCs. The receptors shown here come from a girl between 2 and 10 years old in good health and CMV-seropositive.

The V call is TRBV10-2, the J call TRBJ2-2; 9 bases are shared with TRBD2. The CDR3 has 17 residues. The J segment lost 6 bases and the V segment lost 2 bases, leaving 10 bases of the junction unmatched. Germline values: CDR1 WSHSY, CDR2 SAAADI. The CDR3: CASSEGAGGRKPGELFF. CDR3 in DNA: TGCGCCAGCAGTGAGGGCGCGGGAGGGCGTAAACCCGGGGAGCTGTTTTTT.

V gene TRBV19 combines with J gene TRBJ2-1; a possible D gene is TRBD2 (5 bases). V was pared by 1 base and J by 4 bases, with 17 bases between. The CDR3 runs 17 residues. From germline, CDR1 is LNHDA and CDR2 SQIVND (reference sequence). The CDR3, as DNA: TGTGCCAGTAGTATAGGGGGAGCTTCCCTATTATACAATGAGCAGTTCTTC. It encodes CASSIGGASLLYNEQFF.

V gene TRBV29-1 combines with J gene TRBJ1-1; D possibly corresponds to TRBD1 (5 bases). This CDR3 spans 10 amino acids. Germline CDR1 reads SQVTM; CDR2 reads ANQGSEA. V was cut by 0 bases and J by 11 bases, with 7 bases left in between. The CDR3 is CSVEDRVAFF. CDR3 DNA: TGCAGCGTTGAAGACAGGGTGGCTTTCTTT. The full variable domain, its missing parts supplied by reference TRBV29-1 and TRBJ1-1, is SAVISQKPSRDICQRGTSLTIQCQVDSQVTMMFWYRQQPGQSLTLIATANQGSEATYESGFVIDKFPISRPNLTFSTLTVSNMSPEDSSIYLCSVEDRVAFFGQGTRLTVV.

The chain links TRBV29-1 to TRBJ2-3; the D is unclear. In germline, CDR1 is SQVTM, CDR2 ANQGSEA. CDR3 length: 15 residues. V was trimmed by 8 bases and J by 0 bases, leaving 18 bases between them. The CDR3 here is CSSSEEAPSTDTQYF. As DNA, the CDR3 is TGCAGCTCATCTGAAGAAGCCCCTAGCACAGATACGCAGTATTTT.

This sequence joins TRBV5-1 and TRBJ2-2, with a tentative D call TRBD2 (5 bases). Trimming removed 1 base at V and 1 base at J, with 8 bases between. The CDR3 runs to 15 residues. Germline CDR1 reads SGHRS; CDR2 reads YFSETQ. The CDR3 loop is CASSLNRGNTGELFF. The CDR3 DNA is TGCGCCAGCAGCTTGAATCGGGGGAACACCGGGGAGCTGTTTTTT.

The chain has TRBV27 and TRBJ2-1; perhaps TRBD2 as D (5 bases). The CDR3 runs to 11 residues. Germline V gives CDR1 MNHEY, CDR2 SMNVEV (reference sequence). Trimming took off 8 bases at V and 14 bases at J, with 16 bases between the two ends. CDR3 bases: TGTGCCAGCTTCGGAGGCACAGCGAAGTTCTTC. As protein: CASFGGTAKFF.

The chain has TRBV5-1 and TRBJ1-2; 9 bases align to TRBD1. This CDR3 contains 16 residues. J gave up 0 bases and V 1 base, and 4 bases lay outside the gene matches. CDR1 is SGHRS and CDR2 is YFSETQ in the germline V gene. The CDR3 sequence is CASSLIQGATNYGYTF. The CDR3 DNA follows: TGCGCCAGCAGCTTGATACAGGGGGCAACTAACTATGGCTACACCTTC. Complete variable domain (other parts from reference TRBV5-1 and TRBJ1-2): KAGVTQTPRYLIKTRGQQVTLSCSPISGHRSVSWYQQTPGQGLQFLFEYFSETQRNKGNFPGRFSGRQFSNSRSEMNVSTLELGDSALYLCASSLIQGATNYGYTFGSGTRLTVV.

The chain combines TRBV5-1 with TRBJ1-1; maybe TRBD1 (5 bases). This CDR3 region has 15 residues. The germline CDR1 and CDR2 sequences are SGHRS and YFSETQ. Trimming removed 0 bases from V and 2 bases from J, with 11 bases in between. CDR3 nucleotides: TGCGCCAGCAGCTTGGTTGGGGGGGTAAACACTGAAGCTTTCTTT. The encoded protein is CASSLVGGVNTEAFF.

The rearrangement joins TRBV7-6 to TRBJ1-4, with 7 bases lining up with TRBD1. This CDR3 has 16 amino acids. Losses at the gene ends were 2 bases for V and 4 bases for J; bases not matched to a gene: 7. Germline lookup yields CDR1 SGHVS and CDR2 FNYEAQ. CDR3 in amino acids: CASSLPTGERNEKLFF. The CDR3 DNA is TGTGCCAGCAGCTTACCCACAGGGGAACGTAATGAAAAACTGTTTTTT.

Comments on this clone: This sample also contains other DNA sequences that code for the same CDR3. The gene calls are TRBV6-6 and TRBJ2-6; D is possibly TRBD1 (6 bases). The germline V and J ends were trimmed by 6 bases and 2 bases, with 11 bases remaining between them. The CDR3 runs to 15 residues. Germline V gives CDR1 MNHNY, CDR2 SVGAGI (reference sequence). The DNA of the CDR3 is TGTGCCAGCAGCGGCGGACAGCCTGGGGCCAACGTCCTGACTTTC. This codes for CASSGGQPGANVLTF.

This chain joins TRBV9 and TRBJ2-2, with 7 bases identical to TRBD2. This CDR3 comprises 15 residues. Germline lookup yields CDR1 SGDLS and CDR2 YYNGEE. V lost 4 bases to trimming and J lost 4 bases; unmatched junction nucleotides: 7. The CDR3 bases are TGTGCCAGCAGCCCCCGACTAGCTAGCACCGGGGAGCTGTTTTTT. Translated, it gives CASSPRLASTGELFF.

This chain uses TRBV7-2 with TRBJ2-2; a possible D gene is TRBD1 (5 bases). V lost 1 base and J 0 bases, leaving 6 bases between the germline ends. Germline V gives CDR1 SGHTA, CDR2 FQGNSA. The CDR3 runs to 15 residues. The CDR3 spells CASSLDRTNTGELFF. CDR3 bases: TGTGCCAGCAGCTTAGACAGGACGAACACCGGGGAGCTGTTTTTT.

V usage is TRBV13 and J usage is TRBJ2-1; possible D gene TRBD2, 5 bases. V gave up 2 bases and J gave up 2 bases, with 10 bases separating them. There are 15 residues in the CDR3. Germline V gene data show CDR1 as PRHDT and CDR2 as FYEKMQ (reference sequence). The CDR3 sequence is CASSLLEEAYNEQFF. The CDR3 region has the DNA TGTGCCAGCAGCTTACTGGAGGAGGCCTACAATGAGCAGTTCTTC.

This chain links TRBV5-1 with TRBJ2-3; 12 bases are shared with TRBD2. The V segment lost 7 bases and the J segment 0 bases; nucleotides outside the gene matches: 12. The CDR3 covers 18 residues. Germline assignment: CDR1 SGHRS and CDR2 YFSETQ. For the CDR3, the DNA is TGCGCCAGCGCCCCGATGGCTAGCGGGAGGGCGAGCACAGATACGCAGTATTTT. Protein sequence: CASAPMASGRASTDTQYF.

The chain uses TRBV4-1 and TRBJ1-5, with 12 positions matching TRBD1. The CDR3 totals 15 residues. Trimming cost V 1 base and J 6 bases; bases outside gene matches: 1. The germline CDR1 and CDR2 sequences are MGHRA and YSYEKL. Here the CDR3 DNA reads TGCGCCAGCAGCCAAGGGGACAGGGGGCTTCAGCCCCAGCATTTT. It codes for CASSQGDRGLQPQHF.

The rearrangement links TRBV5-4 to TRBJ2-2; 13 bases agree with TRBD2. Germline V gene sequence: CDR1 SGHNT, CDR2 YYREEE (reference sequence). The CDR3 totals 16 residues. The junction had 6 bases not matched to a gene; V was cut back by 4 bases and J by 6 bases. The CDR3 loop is CASSLRTSGSPGELFF. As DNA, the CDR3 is TGTGCCAGCAGCCTACGGACTAGCGGGAGCCCCGGGGAGCTGTTTTTT.

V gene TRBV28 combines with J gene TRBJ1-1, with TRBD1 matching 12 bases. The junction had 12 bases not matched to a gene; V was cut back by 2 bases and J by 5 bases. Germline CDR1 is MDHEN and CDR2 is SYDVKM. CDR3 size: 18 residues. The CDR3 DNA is TGTGCCAGCAGTTTAGGGACAGGGGGCGTTATCACGCCGACTGAAGCTTTCTTT. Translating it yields CASSLGTGGVITPTEAFF.

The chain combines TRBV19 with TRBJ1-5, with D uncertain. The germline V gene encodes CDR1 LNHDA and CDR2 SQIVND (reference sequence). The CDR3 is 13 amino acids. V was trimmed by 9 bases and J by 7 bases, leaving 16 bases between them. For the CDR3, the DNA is TGTGCCAGCTCCCCCGGGTTAGGACAGCCCCAGCATTTT. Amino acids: CASSPGLGQPQHF.

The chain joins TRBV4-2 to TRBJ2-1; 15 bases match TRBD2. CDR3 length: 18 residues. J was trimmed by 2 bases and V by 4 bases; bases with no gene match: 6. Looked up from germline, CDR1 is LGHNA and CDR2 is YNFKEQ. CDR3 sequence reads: CASSLGGTSGGTYNEQFF. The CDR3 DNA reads TGTGCCAGCAGCCTTGGGGGGACTAGCGGGGGGACCTACAATGAGCAGTTCTTC.

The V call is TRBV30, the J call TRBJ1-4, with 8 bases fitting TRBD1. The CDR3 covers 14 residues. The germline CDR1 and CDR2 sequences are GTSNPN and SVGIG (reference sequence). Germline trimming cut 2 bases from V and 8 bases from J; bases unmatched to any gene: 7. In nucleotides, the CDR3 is TGTGCCTGGAGTTTCTCGGGACAGGTCGAAAAACTGTTTTTT. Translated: CAWSFSGQVEKLFF.

The CDR3 protein is CASSLDGAYSGNTIYF. CDR3 nucleotide sequence: TGTGCCAGCAGCTTGGACGGTGCCTACTCTGGAAACACCATATATTTT. The chain couples TRBV5-4 to TRBJ1-3, with D hard to call. V was clipped by 0 bases and J by 0 bases, with 10 bases between them. Germline V CDR1 and CDR2: SGHNT, YYREEE (reference sequence). This CDR3 spans 16 amino acids. Full variable domain (missing parts from reference TRBV5-4 and TRBJ1-3): ETGVTQSPTHLIKTRGQQVTLRCSSQSGHNTVSWYQQALGQGPQFIFQYYREEENGRGNFPPRFSGLQFPNYSSELNVNALELDDSALYLCASSLDGAYSGNTIYFGEGSWLTVV.